The clone carrying this T cell receptor (beta chain) was found once. These data come from a study of PD-1 blockade in classical Hodgkin lymphoma. Time point denoted: cycle 4 day 1 (C4D1), after about 6 weeks of nivolumab. All trial patients relapsed after autologous stem cell transplantation. J gave up 2 bases and V 3 bases, and 6 bases lay outside the gene matches. The CDR3 has 15 amino acids. The V gene's germline CDR1 is MNHEY and CDR2 SMNVEV (reference sequence). TCRdb keeps only in-frame clones here, not all; method: immunoSEQ multiplex PCR. Of 40,000 to 50,000 clones listed, around 69% are singletons.

The chain recombines TRBV27 with TRBJ2-7; 8 bases line up with TRBD2. The material was peripheral blood mononuclear cells (PBMCs), obtained before the fourth cycle of nivolumab. This clonotype was sampled from a human donor with classical Hodgkin lymphoma. The CDR3 coding sequence is TGTGCCAGCAGTTTCGGGGGGGGTGGGGCCTACGAGCAGTACTTC. It is translated as CASSFGGGGAYEQYF.